The clone carrying this T cell receptor (beta chain) came up a few times. Source study methods: Amplified reference gene primers provided the basis for estimating nucleated cell counts. Measured with immunoSEQ multiplex PCR; TCRdb has only the in-frame clones, and not every one. D and trimming were read from the DNA, whereas the V and J calls and clone size are those reported in that table. Here the sample spans 95,000 to 110,000 clones, about 91% being singletons. This sample stems from a study of blood T cell repertoires in COVID-19. As for the study in general: The United States, Italy and Spain were the sources of the acute and convalescent COVID-19 samples. Nucleic acid was either cDNA or gDNA, and it came from T cells, B-cell-depleted T cells, or PBMCs.

CDR1 is KGHSH and CDR2 is LQKENI in the germline V gene. The ends lost 3 bases at V and 0 bases at J; junction bases unmatched: 7. The length of the CDR3 is 18 residues. The chain is built from TRBV18 and TRBJ2-3; 12 nucleotides align to TRBD2. The TCR originated in a human donor in a cohort sampled during active COVID-19. Sequencing used peripheral blood. DNA for the CDR3: TGTGCCAGCTCACCCACCTGGACTAGCGGGGTTAGCACAGATACGCAGTATTTT. It translates to CASSPTWTSGVSTDTQYF.